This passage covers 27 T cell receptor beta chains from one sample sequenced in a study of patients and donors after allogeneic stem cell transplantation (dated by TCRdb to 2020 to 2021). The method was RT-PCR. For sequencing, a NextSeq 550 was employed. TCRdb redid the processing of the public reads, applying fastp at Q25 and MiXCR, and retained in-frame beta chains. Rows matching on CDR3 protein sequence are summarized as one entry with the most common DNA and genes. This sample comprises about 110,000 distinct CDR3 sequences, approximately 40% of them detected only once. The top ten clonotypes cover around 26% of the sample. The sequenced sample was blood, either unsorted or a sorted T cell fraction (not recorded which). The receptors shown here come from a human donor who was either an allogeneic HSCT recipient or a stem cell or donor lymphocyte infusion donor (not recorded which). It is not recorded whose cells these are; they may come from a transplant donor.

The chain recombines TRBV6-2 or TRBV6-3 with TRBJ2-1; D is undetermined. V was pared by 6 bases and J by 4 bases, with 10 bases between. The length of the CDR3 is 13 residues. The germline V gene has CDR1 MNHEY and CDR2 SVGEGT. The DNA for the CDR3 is TGTGCCAGCAGACCCGACACTTACAATGAGCAGTTCTTC. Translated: CASRPDTYNEQFF.

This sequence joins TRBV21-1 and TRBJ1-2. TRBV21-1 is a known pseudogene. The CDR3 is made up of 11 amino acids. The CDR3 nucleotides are TGTGCCAGCAGCAAAATCGGAGGCTACACCTTC. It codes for CASSKIGGYTF.

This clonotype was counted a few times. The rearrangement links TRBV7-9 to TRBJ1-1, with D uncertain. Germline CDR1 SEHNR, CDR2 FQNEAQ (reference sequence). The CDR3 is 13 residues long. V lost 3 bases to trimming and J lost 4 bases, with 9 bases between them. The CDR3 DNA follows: TGTGCCAGCAGCTTTGGCCCACCCACTGAAGCTTTCTTT. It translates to CASSFGPPTEAFF.

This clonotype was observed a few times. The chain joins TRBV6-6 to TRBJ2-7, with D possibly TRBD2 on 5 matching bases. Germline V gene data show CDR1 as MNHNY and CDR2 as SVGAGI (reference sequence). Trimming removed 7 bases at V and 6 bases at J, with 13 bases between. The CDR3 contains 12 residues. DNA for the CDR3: TGTGCCAGCAAAGTCTCGGGGATCGAGCAGTACTTC. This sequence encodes CASKVSGIEQYF.

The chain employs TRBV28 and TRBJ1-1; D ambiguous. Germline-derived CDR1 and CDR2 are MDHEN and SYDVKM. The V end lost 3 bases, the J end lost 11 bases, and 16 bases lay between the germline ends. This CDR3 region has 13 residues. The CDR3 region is CASSFRGAEGAFF. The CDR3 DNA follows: TGTGCCAGCAGTTTTCGGGGTGCGGAAGGGGCTTTCTTT.

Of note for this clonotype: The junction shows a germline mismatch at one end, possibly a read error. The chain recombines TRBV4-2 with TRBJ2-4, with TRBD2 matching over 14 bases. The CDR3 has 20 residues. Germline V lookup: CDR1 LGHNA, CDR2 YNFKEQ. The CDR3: CASSQRPGLAGEEAQNIQYF. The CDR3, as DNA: TGTGCCAGCAGCCAACGTCCGGGACTAGCGGGAGAGGAAGCCCAAAACATTCAGTACTTC.

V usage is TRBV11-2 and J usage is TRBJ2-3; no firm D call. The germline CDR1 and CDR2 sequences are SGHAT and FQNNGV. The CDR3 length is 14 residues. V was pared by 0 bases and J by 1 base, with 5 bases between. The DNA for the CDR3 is TGTGCCAGCAGCTTAGATATCGGCACAGATACGCAGTATTTT. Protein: CASSLDIGTDTQYF.

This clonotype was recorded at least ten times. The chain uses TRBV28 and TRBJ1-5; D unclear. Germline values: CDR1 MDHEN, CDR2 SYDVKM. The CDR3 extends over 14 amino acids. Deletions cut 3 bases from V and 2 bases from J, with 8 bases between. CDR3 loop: CASSLIRGNQPQHF. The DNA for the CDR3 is TGTGCCAGCAGTTTGATAAGGGGCAATCAGCCCCAGCATTTT.

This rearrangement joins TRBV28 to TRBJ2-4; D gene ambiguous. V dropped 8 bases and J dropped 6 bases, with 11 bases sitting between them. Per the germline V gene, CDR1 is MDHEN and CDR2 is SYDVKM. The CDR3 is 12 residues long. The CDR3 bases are TGTGCCAGCCTAGGCCCGGGAAACATTCAGTACTTC. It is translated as CASLGPGNIQYF.

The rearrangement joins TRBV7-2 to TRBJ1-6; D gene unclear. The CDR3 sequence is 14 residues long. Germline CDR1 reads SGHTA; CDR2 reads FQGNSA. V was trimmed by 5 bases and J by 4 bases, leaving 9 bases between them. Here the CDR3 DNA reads TGTGCCAGCAGCCTACAGCAGTATAATTCACCCCTCCACTTT. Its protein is CASSLQQYNSPLHF.

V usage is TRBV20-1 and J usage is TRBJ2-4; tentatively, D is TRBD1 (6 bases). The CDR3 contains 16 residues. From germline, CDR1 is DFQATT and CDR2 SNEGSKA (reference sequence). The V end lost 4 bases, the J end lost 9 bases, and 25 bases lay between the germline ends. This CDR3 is CSATSKYINRAAIQYF. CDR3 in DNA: TGCAGTGCTACTTCAAAATACATAAACAGGGCTGCCATTCAGTACTTC.

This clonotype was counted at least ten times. The CDR3 DNA reads TGTGCCAGCAGTTTGGGACAGGGGTACCAGCCCCAGCATTTT. Translated: CASSLGQGYQPQHF. The V call is TRBV12-3 or TRBV12-4, the J call TRBJ1-5; 10 nucleotides line up with TRBD1. With V trimmed by 3 bases and J by 7 bases, 3 bases remained unmatched. The CDR3 length is 14 residues.

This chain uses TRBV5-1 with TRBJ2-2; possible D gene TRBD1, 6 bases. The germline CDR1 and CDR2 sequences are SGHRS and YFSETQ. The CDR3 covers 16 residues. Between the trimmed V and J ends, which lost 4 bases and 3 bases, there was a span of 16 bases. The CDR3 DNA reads TGCGCCAGCAGCCGCCCTTCTACAGGGTACACCGGGGAGCTGTTTTTT. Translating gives CASSRPSTGYTGELFF.

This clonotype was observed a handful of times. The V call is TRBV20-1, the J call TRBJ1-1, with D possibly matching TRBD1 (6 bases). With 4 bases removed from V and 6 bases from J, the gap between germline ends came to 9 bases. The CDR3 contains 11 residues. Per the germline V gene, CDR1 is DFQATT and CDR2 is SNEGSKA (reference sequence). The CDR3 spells CSATDRSEAFF. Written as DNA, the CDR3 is TGCAGTGCTACAGACAGGTCTGAAGCTTTCTTT.

The CDR3, as DNA: TGTGCCAGCAGCTATGGGACAGGGGCCCAGCCCCAGCATTTT. This translates into CASSYGTGAQPQHF. The gene calls are TRBV6-2 or TRBV6-3 and TRBJ1-5, with 10 bases fitting TRBD1. Germline CDR1 is MNHEY and CDR2 is SVGEGT. The CDR3 is 14 residues long. V shed 6 bases, J shed 7 bases, and the junction held 6 bases outside the gene matches.

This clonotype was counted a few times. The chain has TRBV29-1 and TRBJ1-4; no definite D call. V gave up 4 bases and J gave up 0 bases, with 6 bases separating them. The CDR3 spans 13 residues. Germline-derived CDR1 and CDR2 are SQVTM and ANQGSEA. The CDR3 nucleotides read TGCAGCGTTGGGTCCGCAACTAATGAAAAACTGTTTTTT. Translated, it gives CSVGSATNEKLFF.

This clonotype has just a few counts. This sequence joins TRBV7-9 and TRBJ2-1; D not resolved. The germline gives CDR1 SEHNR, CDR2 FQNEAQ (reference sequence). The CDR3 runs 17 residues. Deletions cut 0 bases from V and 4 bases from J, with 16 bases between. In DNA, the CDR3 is TGTGCCAGCAGCTTAGCGAGGCAGTATCTAGGATACAATGAGCAGTTCTTC. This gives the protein CASSLARQYLGYNEQFF.

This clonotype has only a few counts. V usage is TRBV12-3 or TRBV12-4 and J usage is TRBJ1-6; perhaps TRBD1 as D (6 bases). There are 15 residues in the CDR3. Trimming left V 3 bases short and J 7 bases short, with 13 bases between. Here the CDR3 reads CASSLRGARNSPLHF. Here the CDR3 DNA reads TGTGCCAGCAGTTTGAGGGGGGCGCGGAATTCACCCCTCCACTTT.

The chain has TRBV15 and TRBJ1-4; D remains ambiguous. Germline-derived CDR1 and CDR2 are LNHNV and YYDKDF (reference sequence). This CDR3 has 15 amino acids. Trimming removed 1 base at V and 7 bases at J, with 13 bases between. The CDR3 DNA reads TGTGCCACCAGCAGAGGGGCGGCCACGTCTGAAAAACTGTTTTTT. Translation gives CATSRGAATSEKLFF.

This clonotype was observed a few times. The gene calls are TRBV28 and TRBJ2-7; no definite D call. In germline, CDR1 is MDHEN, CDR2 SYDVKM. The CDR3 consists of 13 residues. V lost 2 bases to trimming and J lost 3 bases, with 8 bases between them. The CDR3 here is CASSLDGFYEQYF. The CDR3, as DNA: TGTGCCAGCAGTTTAGACGGGTTCTACGAGCAGTACTTC.

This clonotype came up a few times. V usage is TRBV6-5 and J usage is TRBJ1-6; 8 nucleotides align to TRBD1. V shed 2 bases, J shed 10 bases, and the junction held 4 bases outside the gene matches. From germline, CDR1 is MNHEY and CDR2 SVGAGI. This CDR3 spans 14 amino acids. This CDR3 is CASSYETGDSPLHF. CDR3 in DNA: TGTGCCAGCAGTTACGAGACAGGGGACTCACCCCTCCACTTT.

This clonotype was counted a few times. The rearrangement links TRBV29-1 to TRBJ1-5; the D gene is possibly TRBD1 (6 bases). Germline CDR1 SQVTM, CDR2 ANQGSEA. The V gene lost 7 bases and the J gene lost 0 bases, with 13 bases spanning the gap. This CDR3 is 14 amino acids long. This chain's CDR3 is CSALTGDSNQPQHF. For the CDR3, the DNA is TGCAGCGCTCTGACAGGCGATAGCAATCAGCCCCAGCATTTT.

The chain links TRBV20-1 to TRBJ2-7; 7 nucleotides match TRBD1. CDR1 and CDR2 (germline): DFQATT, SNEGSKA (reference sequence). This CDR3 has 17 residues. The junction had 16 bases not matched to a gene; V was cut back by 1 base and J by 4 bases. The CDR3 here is CSARALGGQLSLYEQYF. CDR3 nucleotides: TGCAGTGCTAGAGCCCTTGGGGGACAGCTCTCCCTGTACGAGCAGTACTTC.

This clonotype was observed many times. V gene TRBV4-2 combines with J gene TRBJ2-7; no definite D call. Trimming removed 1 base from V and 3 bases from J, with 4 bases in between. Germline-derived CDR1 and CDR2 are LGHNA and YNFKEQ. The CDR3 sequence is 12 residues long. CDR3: CASSQGGYEQYF. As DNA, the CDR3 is TGTGCCAGCAGCCAAGGAGGCTACGAGCAGTACTTC.

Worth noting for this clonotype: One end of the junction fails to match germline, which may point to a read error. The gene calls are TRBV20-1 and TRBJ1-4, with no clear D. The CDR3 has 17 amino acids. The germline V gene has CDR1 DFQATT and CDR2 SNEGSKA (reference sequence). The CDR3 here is CSAREARVSTTNEKLFF. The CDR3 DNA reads TGCAGTGCTAGAGAGGCCAGAGTCTCCACAACTAATGAGAAACTGTTTTTT.

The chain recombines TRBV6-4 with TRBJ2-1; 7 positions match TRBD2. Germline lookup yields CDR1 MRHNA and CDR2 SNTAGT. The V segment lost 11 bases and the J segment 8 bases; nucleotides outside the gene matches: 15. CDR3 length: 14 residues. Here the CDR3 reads CASNRAGEVDEQFF. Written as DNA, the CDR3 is TGTGCCTCGAACCGCGCGGGAGAGGTCGATGAGCAGTTCTTC.

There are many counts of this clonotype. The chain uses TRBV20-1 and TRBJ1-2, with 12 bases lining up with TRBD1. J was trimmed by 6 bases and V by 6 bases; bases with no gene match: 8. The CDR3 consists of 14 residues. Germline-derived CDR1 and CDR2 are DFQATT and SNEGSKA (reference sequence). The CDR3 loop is CSAGTGGAINGYTF. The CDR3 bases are TGCAGTGCAGGGACAGGGGGCGCAATAAATGGCTACACCTTC.